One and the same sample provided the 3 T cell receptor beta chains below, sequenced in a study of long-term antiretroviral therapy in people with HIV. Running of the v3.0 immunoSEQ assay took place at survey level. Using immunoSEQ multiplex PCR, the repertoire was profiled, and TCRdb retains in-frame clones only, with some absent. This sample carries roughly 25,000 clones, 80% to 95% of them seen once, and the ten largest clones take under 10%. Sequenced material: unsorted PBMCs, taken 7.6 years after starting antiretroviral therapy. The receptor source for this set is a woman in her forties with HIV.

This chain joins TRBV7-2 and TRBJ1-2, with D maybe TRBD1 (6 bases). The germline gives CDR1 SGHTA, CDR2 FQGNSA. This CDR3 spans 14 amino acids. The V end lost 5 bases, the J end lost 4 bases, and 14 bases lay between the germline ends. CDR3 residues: CASSPRGGPYGYTF. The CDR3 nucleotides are TGTGCCAGCAGCCCCCGGGGGGGCCCCTATGGCTACACCTTC.

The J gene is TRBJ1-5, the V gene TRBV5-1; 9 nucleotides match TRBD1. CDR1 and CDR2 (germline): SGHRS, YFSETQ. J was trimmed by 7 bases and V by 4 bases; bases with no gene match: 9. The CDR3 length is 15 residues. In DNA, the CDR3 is TGCGCCAGCAGCCCCTGGACAGGGGAAGGACAGCCCCAGCATTTT. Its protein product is CASSPWTGEGQPQHF.

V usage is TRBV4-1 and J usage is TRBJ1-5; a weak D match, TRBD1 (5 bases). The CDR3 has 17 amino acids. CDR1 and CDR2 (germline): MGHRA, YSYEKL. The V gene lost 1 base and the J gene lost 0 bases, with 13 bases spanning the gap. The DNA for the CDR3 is TGCGCCAGCAGCCAAGCTGGGACGTGGGGTAGCAATCAGCCCCAGCATTTT. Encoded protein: CASSQAGTWGSNQPQHF.